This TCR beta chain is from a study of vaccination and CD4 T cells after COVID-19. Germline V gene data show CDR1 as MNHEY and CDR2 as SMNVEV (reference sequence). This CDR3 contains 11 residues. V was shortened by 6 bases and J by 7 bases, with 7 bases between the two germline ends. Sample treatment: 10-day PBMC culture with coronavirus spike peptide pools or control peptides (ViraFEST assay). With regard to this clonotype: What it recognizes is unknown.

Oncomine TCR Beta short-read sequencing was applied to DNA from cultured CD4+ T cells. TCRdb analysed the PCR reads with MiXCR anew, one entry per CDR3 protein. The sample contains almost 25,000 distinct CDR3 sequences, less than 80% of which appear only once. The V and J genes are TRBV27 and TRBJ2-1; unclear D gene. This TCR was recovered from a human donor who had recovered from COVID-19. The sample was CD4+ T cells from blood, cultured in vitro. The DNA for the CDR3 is TGTGCCAGCAGCGAAAGGAATGAGCAGTTCTTC. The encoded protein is CASSERNEQFF.